This entry lists 18 T cell receptor delta chains sequenced from one sample in a study of γδ T cells in repeated Plasmodium falciparum infection. Flow sorting of PBMC yielded separate Vgamma9/Vdelta2+ and Vdelta2-negative gammadelta T cell populations for bulk repertoire analysis. TCRdb re-called the multiplex PCR reads via CATT. The top ten clones hold approximately 10% of a sample with over 90,000 delta-chain clones, 0.8% to 1% of them seen once. The material sequenced was gamma-delta T cells from blood. The source is a pool of human donors (malaria-infected and uninfected, not separated).

The sample holds a few counts of this clone. This sequence is one base from a far larger clone and is likely a read error. The sample contains more than one DNA sequence encoding this CDR3. The V segment is TRDV2, and no J call was made; the D call in the table, TRDD3, was not verified against the DNA. There are 19 residues in the CDR3. Germline-derived CDR1 and CDR2 are GEAIGNYY and EKD. The CDR3 sequence: CACDTGGYWGTPGIDKLIF. CDR3 nucleotides: TGTGCCTGTGACACCGGGGGGTACTGGGGGACCCCGGGGATCGATAAACTTATCTTT.

A word on this clone: A far larger clone is a single base away, which makes a read error likely. In the same sample, other DNA sequences code for this CDR3. The J gene has no call, while the V gene is TRDV2; whether TRDD3, the table's D call, matches the DNA was not checked. The CDR3 is 18 residues long. The germline gives CDR1 GEAIGNYY, CDR2 EKD. CDR3 sequence: CACDTGLLGDTHTDKLIF. Here the CDR3 DNA reads TGTGCCTGTGACACCGGGCTACTGGGGGATACCCACACCGATAAACTCATCTTC.

This clone has ten or more counts. The protein TCRdb gives is from a much larger clone and does not agree with this DNA's translation at residue 4, likely a read error; the protein shown here comes from the DNA. As DNA, the CDR3 is TGTGCCTGTGTCACCGTGGGGGGATCTAAAGATAAACTCATCTTT. It yields the protein CACVTVGGSKDKLIF. The chain joins TRDV2 to TRDJ1; 7 bases agree with TRDD3. The CDR3 is 15 amino acids. Germline V gives CDR1 GEAIGNYY, CDR2 EKD.

In its sample, this clone was seen a few times. The amino acid sequence in TCRdb belongs to a much larger clone and departs from this DNA's translation at residue 8, likely a sequencing read error; the sequence shown is translated from the DNA. This rearrangement joins TRDV2 to TRDJ1; the match to TRDD3 covers 7 bases. The germline gives CDR1 GEAIGNYY, CDR2 EKD. This CDR3 comprises 19 residues. Unmatched junction bases numbered 17, after V lost 1 base and J lost 1 base. The CDR3 here is CACDTPWAGGPHPTDKLIF. The CDR3 nucleotides are TGTGCCTGTGACACTCCTTGGGCTGGGGGCCCCCACCCCACCGATAAACTCATCTTT.

This clone was seen more than once but under ten times. The TCRdb record carries a much larger clone's protein, which differs from this DNA's translation at residue 10; a read error is the likely cause, and the protein listed here is the DNA translation. The rearrangement links TRDV2 to TRDJ3, with 10 bases fitting TRDD3. The J gene was not available in TCRdb and was assigned here by matching the DNA to germline segments. The germline V gene has CDR1 GEAIGNYY and CDR2 EKD. Germline trimming cut 2 bases from V and 5 bases from J; bases unmatched to any gene: 5. The CDR3 sequence is 17 residues long. CDR3 region: CACDSTGGSRDTRQMFF. CDR3 sequence (DNA): TGTGCCTGTGACAGTACTGGGGGATCCCGGGACACCCGACAGATGTTTTTC.

This clone came up a few times. This is likely an artifact of a read error, given a far larger clone one base away. At the DNA level, this CDR3 is encoded by other sequences in the same sample as well. No J gene was called, and the V gene is TRDV2; the table's D call TRDD3 went unverified against the DNA. Germline lookup yields CDR1 GEAIGNYY and CDR2 EKD. CDR3 length equals 16 residues. CDR3 sequence reads: CACDGIQEGPRGKLIF. In DNA form, the CDR3 reads TGTGCCTGTGACGGGATCCAGGAAGGCCCGAGGGGTAAGCTCATCTTT.

To note about this clone: A far larger clone is off by one base, so a read error is likely. Other DNA sequences in this specimen translate into the identical CDR3. The chain uses TRDV2 and TRDJ3, with 13 bases identical to TRDD3. The J gene, left out of TCRdb, was set here by checking the DNA against germline. J was trimmed by 1 base and V by 0 bases; bases with no gene match: 8. The CDR3 sequence is 21 residues long. In germline, CDR1 is GEAIGNYY, CDR2 EKD. The CDR3 coding sequence is TGTGCCTGTGACACCCTGTTTACTGGGGGATACGCGTCCTGGGACACCCGACAGATGTTTTTC. This encodes CACDTLFTGGYASWDTRQMFF.

A remark on this clone: TCRdb pairs this DNA with a much larger clone's protein that differs at residue 21, likely a read error; the protein shown was translated from the DNA. A V gene of TRDV2 was called, but no J gene was assigned; the table's D call TRDD3 went unverified against the DNA. This CDR3 comprises 23 residues. CDR1 GEAIGNYY and CDR2 EKD come from the germline V gene. The CDR3 protein is CACDTAGRARVWGTRPLSPKPIF. DNA for the CDR3: TGTGCCTGTGACACCGCCGGTCGGGCCAGGGTCTGGGGGACTCGACCCCTATCGCCTAAACCCATCTTT.

On this clone: The likely explanation is a read error, given a far larger clone one base away. The sample contains more than one DNA sequence encoding this CDR3. The chain employs TRDV1 and TRDJ1; D remains unclear. Because TCRdb records no J gene, it was assigned here through a match of the DNA to germline. With 3 bases removed from V and 0 bases from J, the gap between germline ends came to 26 bases. Germline-derived CDR1 and CDR2 are TSWWSYY and QGS. The CDR3 is 20 amino acids. This CDR3 reads CALGEHPSYQITSYTDKLIF. The CDR3 DNA sequence: TGTGCTCTTGGGGAGCACCCCTCGTATCAAATTACCTCGTACACCGATAAACTCATCTTT.

This clone was seen only a few times. TCRdb attributes to this sequence the protein of a much larger clone, which differs from the DNA translation at residue 4; a read error is likely, and the protein displayed is translated from the DNA. The rearrangement links TRDV2 to TRDJ3; D might be TRDD3 (5 bases). The J gene was missing in TCRdb and was found by matching the end of the DNA to germline. Between the trimmed V and J ends, which lost 5 bases and 0 bases, there was a span of 25 bases. The length of the CDR3 is 21 residues. Germline V gene lookup returns CDR1 GEAIGNYY and CDR2 EKD. CDR3 protein: CACVTPEGSGKPSWDTRQMFF. CDR3 coding DNA: TGTGCCTGTGTCACTCCGGAGGGGAGTGGCAAACCCTCCTGGGACACCCGACAGATGTTTTTC.

On this clone: A read error likely explains why the TCRdb protein, taken from a much larger clone, differs from this DNA's translation at residue 6; the protein shown is translated from the DNA. The gene calls are TRDV1 and TRDJ1; D possibly uses TRDD2 or TRDD3 (6 bases each). V was pared by 5 bases and J by 8 bases, with 30 bases between. CDR3 size: 18 residues. Germline V lookup: CDR1 TSWWSYY, CDR2 QGS. In DNA form, the CDR3 reads TGTGCTCTTGGGTACTTTCCTAGGGATAAGGGGTATTGGGGCAAACTCATCTTT. As protein: CALGYFPRDKGYWGKLIF.

Remarks on this clone: TCRdb has a much larger clone's protein, which differs at residue 11 from the translation of this DNA, likely because of a read error; what is shown is the protein translated from the DNA. V gene TRDV2 combines with J gene TRDJ2, with TRDD3 matching over 9 bases. In the absence of a J gene in TCRdb, the DNA was matched to germline to assign it here. CDR1 and CDR2 (germline): GEAIGNYY, EKD. The CDR3 length is 22 residues. V lost 3 bases, J lost 1 base, and 23 bases stayed unmatched. CDR3 nucleotides: TGTGCCTGTGACCGTCTTACTGGGGGAGCCAATAAGGGGTCAAATTTGACAGCACAACTCTTCTTT. Amino acids: CACDRLTGGANKGSNLTAQLFF.

This clone was detected many times. A far larger clone is just one base off, so this is likely a read error. Other DNA sequences in this sample translate to the same CDR3. The chain links TRDV2 to TRDJ1; the match to TRDD3 covers 7 bases. This CDR3 has 18 residues. Looked up from germline, CDR1 is GEAIGNYY and CDR2 is EKD. With V trimmed by 0 bases and J by 1 base, 13 bases remained unmatched. The CDR3 reads CACDTVVPGGSITDKLIF. In nucleotides, the CDR3 is TGTGCCTGTGACACCGTTGTACCTGGGGGGTCCATCACCGATAAACTCATCTTT.

As for this clone: TCRdb's protein, taken from a much larger clone, differs from this DNA's translation at residue 12, likely owing to a read error; the protein displayed comes from the DNA. The rearrangement uses TRDV2 and TRDJ1; 13 bases line up with TRDD3. The CDR3 has 19 amino acids. The germline V gene has CDR1 GEAIGNYY and CDR2 EKD. V gave up 6 bases and J gave up 4 bases; unmatched junction bases: 19. CDR3 coding DNA: TGTGCCTGTAATGGCGTACTGGGGGATACGAGCCCCGACAGCGATAAACTCATCTTT. This gives the protein CACNGVLGDTSPDSDKLIF.

This clone has at least ten counts. A far larger clone differs by one base, so this is likely a read error. This specimen includes other DNA sequences encoding the same CDR3. No J gene call was made, and the V gene is TRDV2; the listed D gene, TRDD3, was not tested against the DNA. The CDR3 loop spans 16 amino acids. Germline V CDR1 and CDR2: GEAIGNYY, EKD. The DNA of the CDR3 is TGTGCCTGTGACATACTGGGGGATACGCTCACCGATAAGCTCATCTTT. Amino acid sequence: CACDILGDTLTDKLIF.

This clone was seen only a few times. TCRdb shows a much larger clone's protein in place of this DNA's translation, and the two differ at residue 6, likely through a read error; the protein shown is translated from the DNA. The gene calls are TRDV2 and TRDJ1; 10 bases line up with TRDD3. TCRdb records no J gene; here it was assigned by comparing the DNA to germline. This CDR3 contains 20 residues. Germline lookup yields CDR1 GEAIGNYY and CDR2 EKD. V was pared by 0 bases and J by 5 bases, with 20 bases of the junction left unmatched. In nucleotides, the CDR3 is TGTGCCTGTGACACCGGTTCCTCGGGCTCTCAACTGGGGGATCCAGATAAACTCATCTTT. It codes for CACDTGSSGSQLGDPDKLIF.

This clone was counted a few times. TCRdb's protein for this DNA is that of a much larger clone and differs from the translation at residue 7, likely a read error; the protein shown is the DNA translation. The chain recombines TRDV1 with TRDJ1; D perhaps matches TRDD2 (5 bases). TCRdb offers no J gene call, so here the DNA was matched to germline to obtain one. Trimming shortened V by 3 bases and J by 2 bases, and 16 bases separated the two germline ends. The germline gives CDR1 TSWWSYY, CDR2 QGS. The CDR3 length is 16 residues. For the CDR3, the DNA is TGTGCTCTTGGGGACCGGTTAACCGTTCCTACCGATAAACTCATCTTT. It yields the protein CALGDRLTVPTDKLIF.

In the case of this clone: This probably arose from a read error, given a far larger clone one base away. In the same sample, other DNA sequences code for this CDR3. This chain uses TRDV1 with TRDJ1; D possibly uses TRDD2 or TRDD3 (5 bases each). The J gene is not listed in TCRdb, so it was assigned here from a DNA match to germline. The CDR3 length is 18 residues. Germline-derived CDR1 and CDR2 are TSWWSYY and QGS. The CDR3 loop reads CALGDSYSPTGYTDKLIF. CDR3 in DNA: TGCGCTCTTGGGGACTCCTATTCCCCCACTGGCTACACCGATAAACTCATCTTT.